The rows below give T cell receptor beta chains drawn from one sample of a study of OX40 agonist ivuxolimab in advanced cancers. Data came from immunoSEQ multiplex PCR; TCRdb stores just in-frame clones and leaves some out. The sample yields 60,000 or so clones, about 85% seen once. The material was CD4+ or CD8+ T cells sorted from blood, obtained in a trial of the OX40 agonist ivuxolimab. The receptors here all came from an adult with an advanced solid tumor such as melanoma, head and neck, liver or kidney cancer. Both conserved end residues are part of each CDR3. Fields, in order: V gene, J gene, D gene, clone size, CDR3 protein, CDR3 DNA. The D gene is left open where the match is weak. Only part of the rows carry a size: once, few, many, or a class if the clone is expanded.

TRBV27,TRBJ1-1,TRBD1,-,CASSARGDTEAFF,TGTGCCAGCAGTGCCAGGGGGGACACTGAAGCTTTCTTT
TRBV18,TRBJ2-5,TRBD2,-,CASSPPRGGTQYF,TGTGCCAGCTCACCTCCCCGCGGGGGGACCCAGTACTTC
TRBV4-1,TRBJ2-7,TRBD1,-,CASSQGGQGAHYEQYF,TGCGCCAGCAGCCAGGGGGGCCAGGGGGCCCACTACGAGCAGTACTTC
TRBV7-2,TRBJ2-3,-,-,CASSLMPYTQYF,TGTGCCAGCAGCTTAATGCCCTATACGCAGTATTTT
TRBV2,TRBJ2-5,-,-,CASSGLNEETQYF,TGTGCCAGCAGTGGTCTGAACGAAGAGACCCAGTACTTC
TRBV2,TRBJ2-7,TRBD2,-,CASTIAGFSSYEQYF,TGTGCCAGCACAATAGCGGGTTTTAGCTCCTACGAGCAGTACTTC
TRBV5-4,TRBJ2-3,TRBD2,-,CASSLALAGVGRAQYF,TGTGCCAGCAGCTTGGCTCTAGCGGGAGTAGGGCGTGCGCAGTATTTT
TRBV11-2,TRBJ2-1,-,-,CASSFSNSDNEQFF,TGTGCCAGCAGCTTCTCCAATAGCGATAATGAGCAGTTCTTC
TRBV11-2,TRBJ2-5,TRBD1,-,CASSVTYRGQETQYF,TGTGCCAGCAGCGTGACCTACAGGGGGCAAGAGACCCAGTACTTC
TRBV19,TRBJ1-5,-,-,CASSIDWGSNQPQHF,TGTGCCAGTAGTATAGATTGGGGGAGCAATCAGCCCCAGCATTTT
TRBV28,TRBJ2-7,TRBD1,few,CASSSPGQNSYEQYF,TGTGCCAGCAGCTCCCCGGGACAGAACTCCTACGAGCAGTACTTC
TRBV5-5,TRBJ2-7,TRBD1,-,CASSLERTGQDEQYF,TGTGCCAGCAGCTTGGAAAGGACAGGGCAGGACGAGCAGTACTTC
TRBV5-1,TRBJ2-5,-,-,CASSLDTGKTQYF,TGCGCCAGCAGCCTTGACACGGGGAAGACCCAGTACTTC
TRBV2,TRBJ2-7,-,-,CASSTYREDEQYF,TGTGCCAGCAGTACCTACAGGGAAGACGAGCAGTACTTC
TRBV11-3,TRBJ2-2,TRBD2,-,CASSLFPSSSGSPGELFF,TGTGCCAGCAGCTTATTTCCTAGTTCTAGCGGGAGTCCCGGGGAGCTGTTTTTT
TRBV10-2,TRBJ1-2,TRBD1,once,CASSRTGEHYGYTF,TGCGCCAGCAGTCGGACAGGGGAGCACTATGGCTACACCTTC
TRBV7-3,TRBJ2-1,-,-,CASSFKGYGNEQFF,TGTGCCAGCAGTTTCAAGGGGTACGGCAATGAGCAGTTCTTC
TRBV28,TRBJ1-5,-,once,CASSLRFGGVGQPQHF,TGTGCCAGCAGTTTGAGGTTCGGAGGGGTCGGTCAGCCCCAGCATTTT
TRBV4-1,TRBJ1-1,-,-,CASSQLTGTPNTEAFF,TGCGCCAGCAGCCAATTAACCGGGACACCGAACACTGAAGCTTTCTTT
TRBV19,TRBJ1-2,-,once,CASSPEGTVRYGYTF,TGTGCCAGTAGTCCCGAGGGCACAGTTCGCTATGGCTACACCTTC
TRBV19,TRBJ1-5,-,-,CASRPRGGASQPQHF,TGTGCCAGTAGGCCTAGGGGGGGCGCATCTCAGCCCCAGCATTTT
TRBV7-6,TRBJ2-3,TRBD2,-,CASSLASTSVPDTQYF,TGTGCCAGCAGCTTAGCATCGACTAGCGTCCCAGATACGCAGTATTTT
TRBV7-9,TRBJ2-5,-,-,CASSLAETQYF,TGTGCCAGCAGCTTAGCGGAGACCCAGTACTTC
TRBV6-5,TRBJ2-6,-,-,CASRLGHSGANVLTF,TGTGCCAGCAGATTGGGGCACTCTGGGGCCAACGTCCTGACTTTC
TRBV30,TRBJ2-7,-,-,CAWSVRTGSYEQYF,TGTGCCTGGAGTGTACGTACAGGGTCCTACGAGCAGTACTTC
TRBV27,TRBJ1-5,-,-,CASSLSAGVEDKHF,TGTGCCAGCAGTTTATCCGCAGGGGTTGAAGATAAGCATTTT
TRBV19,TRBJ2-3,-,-,CASSPGTPSTDTQYF,TGTGCCAGTAGCCCCGGGACTCCAAGTACAGATACGCAGTATTTT
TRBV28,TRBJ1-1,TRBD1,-,CASSRGGSNTEAFF,TGTGCCAGCAGCAGGGGGGGGAGTAACACTGAAGCTTTCTTT
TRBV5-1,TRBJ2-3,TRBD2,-,CASRASGSPRGSTDTQYF,TGCGCCAGCAGGGCTAGCGGGAGTCCTAGGGGTAGCACAGATACGCAGTATTTT
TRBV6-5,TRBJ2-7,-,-,CASSYLGEQYF,TGTGCCAGCAGTTATCTAGGGGAGCAGTACTTC
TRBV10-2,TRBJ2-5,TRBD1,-,CASSRDSKETQYF,TGCGCCAGCAGTAGGGACAGCAAAGAGACCCAGTACTTC
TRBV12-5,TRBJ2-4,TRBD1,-,CASGPDGTVAKNIQYF,TGTGCTAGTGGTCCCGACGGGACAGTAGCCAAAAACATTCAGTACTTC
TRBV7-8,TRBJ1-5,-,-,CASSAGSNQPQHF,TGTGCCAGCAGCGCCGGTAGCAATCAGCCCCAGCATTTT
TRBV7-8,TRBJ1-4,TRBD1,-,CASSEGQPNEKLFF,TGTGCCAGCAGCGAGGGACAGCCTAATGAAAAACTGTTTTTT
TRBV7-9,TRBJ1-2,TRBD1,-,CASSPGRRQGVYGYTF,TGTGCCAGCAGCCCGGGGAGGAGACAGGGAGTCTATGGCTACACCTTC
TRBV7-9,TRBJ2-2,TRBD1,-,CASPPQGTVNTGELFF,TGTGCCAGCCCCCCCCAGGGGACAGTTAACACCGGGGAGCTGTTTTTT
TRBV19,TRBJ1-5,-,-,CASKRGWGNQPQHF,TGTGCCAGTAAGCGGGGCTGGGGCAATCAGCCCCAGCATTTT
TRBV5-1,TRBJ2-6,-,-,CASSIDSSGANVLTF,TGCGCCAGCAGCATTGACAGCTCCGGGGCCAACGTCCTGACTTTC
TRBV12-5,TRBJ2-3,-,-,CASGAGRREDTQYF,TGTGCTAGTGGTGCGGGGCGGAGGGAAGATACGCAGTATTTT
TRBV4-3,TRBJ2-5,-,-,CASSQDPGVAQETQYF,TGCGCCAGCAGCCAAGATCCGGGAGTGGCCCAAGAGACCCAGTACTTC
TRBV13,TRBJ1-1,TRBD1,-,CASSISDRVGTEAFF,TGTGCCAGCAGCATTTCAGACAGGGTGGGTACTGAAGCTTTCTTT
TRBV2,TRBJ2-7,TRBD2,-,CASRRLAVTYEQYF,TGTGCCAGCAGAAGACTAGCGGTAACCTACGAGCAGTACTTC
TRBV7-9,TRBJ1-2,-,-,CASSPGPSNYGYTF,TGTGCCAGCAGCCCCGGACCTTCTAACTATGGCTACACCTTC
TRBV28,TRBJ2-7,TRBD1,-,CASSLWTGKAYEQYF,TGTGCCAGCAGTTTATGGACAGGGAAAGCGTACGAGCAGTACTTC
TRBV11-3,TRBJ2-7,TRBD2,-,CASSLDSRAGVSEQYF,TGTGCCAGCAGCTTAGATTCGCGAGCGGGAGTTTCCGAGCAGTACTTC
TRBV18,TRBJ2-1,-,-,CASSPETGYNEQFF,TGTGCCAGCTCACCAGAGACAGGCTACAATGAGCAGTTCTTC
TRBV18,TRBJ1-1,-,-,CASSPNRGQNTEAFF,TGTGCCAGCTCACCAAATCGGGGCCAGAACACTGAAGCTTTCTTT
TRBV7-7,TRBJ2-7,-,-,CASSPLGGLGGEQYF,TGTGCTAGCAGCCCTCTTGGGGGGCTCGGGGGCGAGCAGTACTTC
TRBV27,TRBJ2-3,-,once,CASSLWPSSPRSAQYF,TGTGCCAGCAGTTTATGGCCTAGCTCCCCTAGGTCTGCGCAGTATTTT
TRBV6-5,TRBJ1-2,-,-,CASSPGTGYTF,TGTGCCAGCAGTCCCGGGACAGGCTACACCTTC
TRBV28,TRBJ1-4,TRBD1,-,CASSLRTGGNEKLFF,TGTGCCAGCAGTCTCCGGACAGGAGGTAATGAAAAACTGTTTTTT
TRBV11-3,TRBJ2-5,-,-,CASSLDRGSETQYF,TGTGCCAGCAGCTTAGATCGCGGATCAGAGACCCAGTACTTC
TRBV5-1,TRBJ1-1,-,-,CASSLDVGVVGTEAFF,TGCGCCAGCAGCTTGGACGTTGGGGTGGTCGGCACTGAAGCTTTCTTT